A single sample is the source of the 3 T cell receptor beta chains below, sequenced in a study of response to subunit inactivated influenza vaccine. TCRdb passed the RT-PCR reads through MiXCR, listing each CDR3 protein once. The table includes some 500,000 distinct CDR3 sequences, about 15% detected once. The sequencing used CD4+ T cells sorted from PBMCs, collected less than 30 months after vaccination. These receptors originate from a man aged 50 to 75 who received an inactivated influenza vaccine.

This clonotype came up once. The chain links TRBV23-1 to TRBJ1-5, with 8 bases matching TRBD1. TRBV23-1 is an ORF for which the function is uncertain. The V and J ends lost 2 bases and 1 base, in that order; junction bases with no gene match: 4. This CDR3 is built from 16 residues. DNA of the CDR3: TGCGCCAGCAGTCAAGGACAGGGCGAGAGCAATCAGCCCCAGCATTTT. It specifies CASSQGQGESNQPQHF.

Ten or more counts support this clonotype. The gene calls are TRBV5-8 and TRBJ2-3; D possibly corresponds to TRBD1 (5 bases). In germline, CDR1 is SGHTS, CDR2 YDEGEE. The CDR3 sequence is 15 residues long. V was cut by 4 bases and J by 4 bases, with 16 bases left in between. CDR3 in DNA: TGTGCCAGCAGCCACCGACAGTATGGCGCAGATACGCAGTATTTT. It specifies CASSHRQYGADTQYF.

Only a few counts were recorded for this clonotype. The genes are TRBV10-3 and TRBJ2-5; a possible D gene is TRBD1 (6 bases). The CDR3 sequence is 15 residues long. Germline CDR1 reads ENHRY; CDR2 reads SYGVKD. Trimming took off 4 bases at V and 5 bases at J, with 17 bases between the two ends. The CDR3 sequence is CAISGLTGPGETQYF. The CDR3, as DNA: TGTGCCATCAGTGGATTGACAGGTCCGGGGGAGACCCAGTACTTC.